Following are 20 T cell receptor beta chains from one sample sequenced in a study of blood T cell repertoires in COVID-19. Using immunoSEQ multiplex PCR, the repertoire was profiled, and TCRdb retains in-frame clones only, with some absent. The sample contains 150,000 to 200,000 clones, approximately 85% of which appear only once. The sequencing input was peripheral blood. The receptors derive from a human donor with active or convalescent COVID-19. The donor label of this sample is uncertain.

In its sample, this clone was seen a few times. This sample also contains other DNA sequences that code for the same CDR3. This chain uses TRBV11-2 with TRBJ2-5; weak D call: TRBD2 (6 bases). Germline assignment: CDR1 SGHAT and CDR2 FQNNGV. Trimming shortened V by 1 base and J by 4 bases, and 10 bases separated the two germline ends. The CDR3 has 14 amino acids. The CDR3 DNA reads TGTGCCAGCAGCTTAGGGAGGGCTGGAGAGACCCAGTACTTC. Protein sequence: CASSLGRAGETQYF.

The rearrangement uses TRBV18 and TRBJ2-7; no reliable D call. This CDR3 spans 10 amino acids. Germline CDR1 KGHSH, CDR2 LQKENI. The V end was cut by 2 bases, the J end by 9 bases, with 5 bases between. The CDR3: CASSPSGQYF. The CDR3 region has the DNA TGTGCCAGCTCACCATCGGGGCAGTACTTC.

The chain carries TRBV7-6 and TRBJ2-2, with D perhaps matching TRBD1 (6 bases). Trimming took off 2 bases at V and 4 bases at J, with 14 bases between the two ends. Germline assignment: CDR1 SGHVS and CDR2 FNYEAQ. This CDR3 spans 16 amino acids. Written as DNA, the CDR3 is TGTGCCAGCAGCTTATTGGGGGCGACCGGCACCGGGGAGCTGTTTTTT. Residues: CASSLLGATGTGELFF.

J is TRBJ1-1 and V is TRBV2, with 9 bases identical to TRBD1. Germline V gene data show CDR1 as SNHLY and CDR2 as FYNNEI. With 7 bases clipped from V and 10 bases from J, the junction kept 7 bases outside the gene matches. This CDR3 spans 12 amino acids. The CDR3 region has the DNA TGTGCCAGCACTCCAGGGGGACAGGGAGCTTTCTTT. As protein: CASTPGGQGAFF.

This clone was counted between two and nine times. The V gene is TRBV3-1 (or the pseudogene TRBV3-2), the J gene TRBJ1-6, with D maybe TRBD1 (5 bases). Germline V lookup: CDR1 LGHDT, CDR2 YNNKEL (reference sequence). CDR3 length: 13 amino acids. With 1 base removed from V and 12 bases from J, the gap between germline ends came to 10 bases. The CDR3 spells CASSQASGEPLHF. The CDR3 region has the DNA TGTGCCAGCAGCCAAGCGTCGGGGGAACCCCTCCACTTT.

This clone was recorded only once. The chain recombines TRBV13 with TRBJ2-5, with D tentatively TRBD1 (7 bases). Trimming took off 8 bases at V and 2 bases at J, with 15 bases between the two ends. Germline V lookup: CDR1 PRHDT, CDR2 FYEKMQ (reference sequence). The CDR3 loop spans 14 amino acids. DNA for the CDR3: TGTGCCAGCGGAAGGCGGGACAGTCAAGAGACCCAGTACTTC. Protein product: CASGRRDSQETQYF.

This chain uses TRBV27 with TRBJ1-1, with D maybe TRBD1 (5 bases). Trimming left V 6 bases short and J 6 bases short, with 14 bases between. The CDR3 extends over 13 amino acids. In germline, CDR1 is MNHEY, CDR2 SMNVEV (reference sequence). CDR3 sequence: CASREPMGPEAFF. The DNA of the CDR3 is TGTGCCAGCAGGGAACCTATGGGGCCTGAAGCTTTCTTT.

The chain employs TRBV2 and TRBJ2-5; D is possibly TRBD2 (5 bases). This CDR3 region has 14 residues. V lost 4 bases, J lost 5 bases, and 14 bases lay in between. Germline V lookup: CDR1 SNHLY, CDR2 FYNNEI. The CDR3, as DNA: TGTGCCAGCAGTGGGAATCGAGGGCGGGAGACCCAGTACTTC. As protein: CASSGNRGRETQYF.

This clone was observed once. The J gene is TRBJ2-7, the V gene TRBV10-3; 11 bases are a match to TRBD2. V shed 3 bases, J shed 6 bases, and the junction held 7 bases outside the gene matches. Germline V gene lookup returns CDR1 ENHRY and CDR2 SYGVKD. The CDR3 has 15 residues. CDR3 sequence: CAISDLAGGPVEQYF. CDR3 sequence (DNA): TGTGCCATCAGTGATTTAGCGGGAGGGCCGGTCGAGCAGTACTTC.

This CDR3 reads CASSLTGAPQETQYF. Here the CDR3 DNA reads TGTGCCAGCAGCCTGACAGGGGCCCCCCAAGAGACCCAGTACTTC. V gene TRBV9 combines with J gene TRBJ2-5; 8 bases agree with TRBD1. The trim removed 4 bases at V and 1 base at J, leaving 6 bases unmatched. The CDR3 extends over 15 amino acids. Germline lookup yields CDR1 SGDLS and CDR2 YYNGEE.

CDR3 sequence reads: CASSPRGHGNQPQHF. The DNA for the CDR3 is TGTGCCAGTAGCCCTAGGGGGCATGGCAATCAGCCCCAGCATTTT. The chain has TRBV19 and TRBJ1-5, with TRBD1 matching 7 bases. The CDR3 spans 15 residues. Germline values: CDR1 LNHDA, CDR2 SQIVND (reference sequence). Trimming took 6 bases from V and 2 from J; bases not matched to a gene: 7.

The chain uses TRBV5-1 and TRBJ1-6; a weak D match, TRBD1 (5 bases). The germline V and J ends were trimmed by 5 bases and 3 bases, with 9 bases remaining between them. The CDR3 covers 14 residues. CDR1 SGHRS and CDR2 YFSETQ come from the germline V gene. Written as DNA, the CDR3 is TGCGCCAGCAGGACAGAATACTATAATTCACCCCTCCACTTT. Its translation: CASRTEYYNSPLHF.

The V call is TRBV5-4, the J call TRBJ2-2, with D possibly matching TRBD2 (7 bases). This CDR3 has 16 amino acids. Deletions cut 2 bases from V and 0 bases from J, with 11 bases between. Per the germline V gene, CDR1 is SGHNT and CDR2 is YYREEE (reference sequence). Here the CDR3 reads CASSFGGATNTGELFF. Here the CDR3 DNA reads TGTGCCAGCAGCTTTGGGGGGGCCACGAACACCGGGGAGCTGTTTTTT.

The J gene is TRBJ1-4, the V gene TRBV7-2; 7 bases map to TRBD1. The V gene's germline CDR1 is SGHTA and CDR2 FQGNSA. The CDR3 totals 15 residues. The J segment lost 6 bases and the V segment lost 3 bases, leaving 7 bases of the junction unmatched. The CDR3 sequence is CASSFGRGRDEKLFF. CDR3 DNA sequence: TGTGCCAGCAGCTTCGGAAGGGGGCGCGATGAAAAACTGTTTTTT. The full variable domain, completed using reference TRBV7-2 and TRBJ1-4, is GAGVSQSPSNKVTEKGKDVELRCDPISGHTALYWYRQSLGQGLEFLIYFQGNSAPDKSGLPSDRFSAERTGGSVSTLTIQRTQQEDSAVYLCASSFGRGRDEKLFFGSGTQLSVL.

This chain joins TRBV19 and TRBJ2-1; 7 nucleotides agree with TRBD1. J was trimmed by 5 bases and V by 6 bases; bases with no gene match: 19. Germline CDR1 and CDR2: LNHDA and SQIVND (reference sequence). The CDR3 runs to 18 residues. The CDR3 is CASSDLLRPGQIHNEQFF. Here the CDR3 DNA reads TGTGCCAGTAGCGACTTACTACGACCGGGACAGATCCACAATGAGCAGTTCTTC.

The J gene is TRBJ1-1, the V gene TRBV28; the D gene is possibly TRBD1 (5 bases). The CDR3 has 15 residues. Trimming took 6 bases from V and 1 from J, leaving 15 bases between them. CDR1 MDHEN and CDR2 SYDVKM come from the germline V gene. In DNA form, the CDR3 reads TGTGCCAGCAGACCTTTAGGGAGGGGGAACACTGAAGCTTTCTTT. It translates to CASRPLGRGNTEAFF.

The rearrangement joins TRBV24-1 to TRBJ2-5, with 14 bases aligning to TRBD2. After removal of 2 bases from V and 5 bases from J, the junction contained 9 bases not matched to a gene. Germline V CDR1 and CDR2: KGHDR, SFDVKD. The CDR3 has 18 amino acids. Written as DNA, the CDR3 is TGTGCCACCAGTGATTACGGACTAGCGGGAGGAACTTTGGAGACCCAGTACTTC. Translated: CATSDYGLAGGTLETQYF.

The chain links TRBV3-1 (or the pseudogene TRBV3-2) to TRBJ1-4; D not certain. This CDR3 contains 14 residues. Trimming pared 7 bases from V and 8 bases from J, leaving 17 bases between. Germline assignment: CDR1 LGHDT and CDR2 YNNKEL (reference sequence). The DNA for the CDR3 is TGTGCCAGCAATCAAATGGGTTTCGGGGAAAAACTGTTTTTT. Translation gives CASNQMGFGEKLFF.

J is TRBJ2-5 and V is TRBV19; 9 nucleotides agree with TRBD2. Germline CDR1 is LNHDA and CDR2 is SQIVND (reference sequence). CDR3 length: 15 amino acids. V lost 6 bases, J lost 5 bases, and 10 bases stayed unmatched. CDR3 loop: CASSLLAGKEETQYF. The CDR3 nucleotides are TGTGCCAGTAGCCTCCTAGCGGGGAAGGAGGAGACCCAGTACTTC.

This chain links TRBV3-1 (or the pseudogene TRBV3-2) with TRBJ2-4, with D unclear. Per germline, CDR1 LGHDT and CDR2 YNNKEL (reference sequence). V dropped 3 bases and J dropped 5 bases, with 8 bases sitting between them. The CDR3 is 13 residues long. The CDR3 region has the DNA TGTGCCAGCAGCCAGAACTCCCAAAACATTCAGTACTTC. This encodes CASSQNSQNIQYF.